These T cell receptor beta chains were read from a single sample in a study of blood T cell repertoires in COVID-19. The table came from immunoSEQ multiplex PCR; TCRdb's copy has only in-frame clones and leaves some out. The table records 230,000 or so clones, 80% to 85% of them present only once. The sample taken for sequencing was peripheral blood. Receptors were obtained from a man between 50 and 59 years old with active or convalescent COVID-19. CDR3s include the opening cysteine and the closing phenylalanine or tryptophan. The order of the fields is J gene, clone size, D gene, V gene, CDR3 length, CDR3 protein, CDR3 DNA. The D gene is left open where the match is weak. Where a row states a size, it is once, few, many or the class of an expanded clone; other rows omit it.

TRBJ1-6,-,TRBD1,TRBV19,16,CASSPTLGQENSPLHF,TGTGCCAGTAGTCCAACCTTAGGACAGGAGAATTCACCCCTCCACTTT
TRBJ1-2,-,-,TRBV12-3/TRBV12-4,13,CASSGYPYYGYTF,TGTGCCAGCTCAGGGTACCCCTACTATGGCTACACCTTC
TRBJ1-6,-,TRBD1,TRBV19,14,CASRTTGGNSPLHF,TGTGCCAGTAGGACTACAGGGGGAAATTCACCCCTCCACTTT
TRBJ1-2,-,TRBD1,TRBV12-5,13,CASGRTGSDGYTF,TGTGCTAGTGGCCGGACAGGGAGTGACGGCTACACCTTC
TRBJ2-1,-,TRBD2,TRBV11-2,18,CASSLGTSGGPLYNEQFF,TGTGCCAGCAGCTTAGGAACTAGCGGGGGGCCTCTCTACAATGAGCAGTTCTTC
TRBJ1-1,-,-,TRBV18,12,CASSPVRTEAFF,TGTGCCAGCTCCCCCGTGAGGACTGAAGCTTTCTTT
TRBJ1-1,-,-,TRBV5-6,15,CASSTLTGAYTEAFF,TGTGCCAGCAGCACACTCACTGGGGCTTACACTGAAGCTTTCTTT
TRBJ2-7,-,TRBD1,TRBV5-1,14,CASKLRTGVDEQYF,TGCGCCAGCAAATTAAGGACAGGGGTAGACGAGCAGTACTTC
TRBJ2-1,once,TRBD1,TRBV4-2,17,CASSHVAGGQGFNEQFF,TGTGCCAGCAGCCATGTAGCCGGGGGACAGGGTTTCAATGAGCAGTTCTTC
TRBJ1-2,once,TRBD1,TRBV5-1,13,CASRLDRAEGYTF,TGCGCCAGCAGACTTGACAGGGCGGAAGGCTACACCTTC
TRBJ1-6,-,-,TRBV15,16,CATSRLLSGNNSPLHF,TGTGCCACCAGCAGACTTCTGAGTGGTAATAATTCACCCCTCCACTTT
TRBJ2-7,-,-,TRBV13,14,CASSPRDSSYEQYF,TGTGCCAGCAGCCCTCGAGACAGCTCCTACGAGCAGTACTTC
TRBJ1-2,-,TRBD1,TRBV4-2,14,CASSQATGDGGYTF,TGTGCCAGCAGCCAGGCGACAGGGGATGGAGGCTACACCTTC
TRBJ2-3,-,-,TRBV9,16,CASSVVGGGAGDTQYF,TGTGCCAGCAGCGTAGTCGGTGGGGGGGCGGGGGATACGCAGTATTTT
TRBJ2-2,-,-,TRBV27,10,CASGRGELFF,TGTGCCAGCGGGCGCGGGGAGCTGTTTTTT
TRBJ1-5,once,TRBD1,TRBV19,15,CASTRGRYSNQPQHF,TGTGCCAGTACCAGGGGGAGGTATAGCAATCAGCCCCAGCATTTT
TRBJ2-7,-,-,TRBV11-3,16,CASSLPPRQSSYEQYF,TGTGCCAGCAGCTTACCCCCTCGACAGAGCTCCTACGAGCAGTACTTC
TRBJ2-6,-,-,TRBV4-2,19,CASSQVGGESSSGANVLTF,TGTGCCAGCAGCCAAGTAGGTGGGGAGTCGAGCTCTGGGGCCAACGTCCTGACTTTC
TRBJ1-6,-,TRBD1,TRBV5-1,15,CASSLGAGGRSPLHF,TGCGCCAGCAGCTTGGGCGCAGGGGGCAGATCACCCCTCCACTTT
TRBJ2-2,-,TRBD1,TRBV19,16,CASSLGTGGASGELFF,TGTGCCAGTAGTTTGGGGACAGGGGGCGCTTCCGGGGAGCTGTTTTTT
TRBJ2-3,-,-,TRBV7-2,15,CASSLRRGITDTQYF,TGTGCCAGCAGCTTAAGGCGGGGAATCACAGATACGCAGTATTTT
TRBJ1-2,-,-,TRBV2,14,CASRQAGSNYGYTF,TGTGCCAGCAGGCAAGCGGGTTCAAACTATGGCTACACCTTC
TRBJ1-1,few,-,TRBV7-8,14,CASSLVTGNTEAFF,TGTGCCAGCAGCTTAGTCACGGGGAACACTGAAGCTTTCTTT
TRBJ2-3,-,-,TRBV3-1/TRBV3-2,14,CASSQDHSTDTQYF,TGTGCCAGCAGCCAAGATCATAGCACAGATACGCAGTATTTT
TRBJ1-1,-,-,TRBV28,17,CASSSSFEPRSGTEAFF,TGTGCCAGCAGTTCATCTTTCGAACCACGTTCGGGGACTGAAGCTTTCTTT
TRBJ1-1,-,-,TRBV5-5,15,CASSLLSGRTTEAFF,TGTGCCAGCAGCTTGTTATCAGGGCGAACGACTGAAGCTTTCTTT
TRBJ2-7,once,TRBD2,TRBV19,16,CASSISLGLAGYEQYF,TGTGCCAGTAGTATATCACTTGGTCTAGCGGGCTACGAGCAGTACTTC
TRBJ1-3,-,-,TRBV6-1,15,CASSERQFSGNTIYF,TGTGCCAGCAGTGAAAGACAGTTCTCTGGAAACACCATATATTTT
TRBJ1-2,-,TRBD1,TRBV9,15,CASSVEQGVNYGYTF,TGTGCCAGCAGCGTAGAACAGGGGGTAAACTATGGCTACACCTTC
TRBJ1-1,-,-,TRBV29-1,15,CSAAPARGGNTEAFF,TGCAGCGCAGCCCCGGCCAGGGGTGGGAACACTGAAGCTTTCTTT
TRBJ2-1,few,TRBD1,TRBV27,14,CASSPNRDRGRRFF,TGTGCCAGCAGTCCTAACCGGGACAGGGGCCGGCGGTTCTTC
TRBJ1-2,-,TRBD1,TRBV28,16,CASSLSGGGSEYGYTF,TGTGCCAGCAGTTTATCAGGGGGCGGGTCGGAGTATGGCTACACCTTC
TRBJ2-6,few,-,TRBV6-6,16,CASNPRGSSGANVLTF,TGTGCCAGCAACCCTAGGGGTTCCTCTGGGGCCAACGTCCTGACTTTC
TRBJ2-7,few,TRBD1,TRBV30,15,CAWSAVVTGGNEQYF,TGTGCCTGGAGTGCGGTAGTGACAGGGGGTAACGAGCAGTACTTC
TRBJ1-4,-,-,TRBV6-6,13,CASTTRVGEKLFF,TGTGCCAGCACCACGAGGGTGGGTGAAAAACTGTTTTTT